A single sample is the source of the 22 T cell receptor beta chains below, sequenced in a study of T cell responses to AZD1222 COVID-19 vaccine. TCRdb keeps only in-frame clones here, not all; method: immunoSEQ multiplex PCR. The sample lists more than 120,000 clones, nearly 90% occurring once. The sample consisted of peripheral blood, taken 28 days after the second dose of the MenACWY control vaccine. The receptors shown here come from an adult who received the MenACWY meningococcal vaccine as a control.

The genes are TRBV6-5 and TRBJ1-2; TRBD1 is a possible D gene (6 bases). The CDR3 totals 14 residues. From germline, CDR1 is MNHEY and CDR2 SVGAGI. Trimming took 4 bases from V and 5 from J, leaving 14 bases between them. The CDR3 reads CASSFLDRTYGYTF. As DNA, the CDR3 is TGTGCCAGCAGTTTCCTTGACAGGACGTATGGCTACACCTTC.

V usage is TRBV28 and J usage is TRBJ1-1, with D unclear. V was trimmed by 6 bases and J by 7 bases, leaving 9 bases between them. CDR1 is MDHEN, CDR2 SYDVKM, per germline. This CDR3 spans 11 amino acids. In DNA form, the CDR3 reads TGTGCCAGCAGGGTAACGGATGAAGCTTTCTTT. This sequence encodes CASRVTDEAFF.

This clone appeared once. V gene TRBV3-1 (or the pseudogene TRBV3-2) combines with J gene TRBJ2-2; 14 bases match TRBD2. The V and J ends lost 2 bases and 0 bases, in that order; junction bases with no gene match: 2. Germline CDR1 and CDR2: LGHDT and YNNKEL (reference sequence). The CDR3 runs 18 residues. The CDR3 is CASSQQGLAGANTGELFF. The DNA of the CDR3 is TGTGCCAGCAGCCAACAGGGACTAGCGGGGGCGAACACCGGGGAGCTGTTTTTT.

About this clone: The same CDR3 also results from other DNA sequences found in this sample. The CDR3 DNA reads TGTGCCAGCAGCTTAGGGGACAGTTCCTACAATGAGCAGTTCTTC. This translates into CASSLGDSSYNEQFF. The V call is TRBV11-3, the J call TRBJ2-1, with 7 nucleotides matching TRBD1. The CDR3 has 15 amino acids. V was clipped by 1 base and J by 1 base; unmatched bases: 1. CDR1 SGHNT and CDR2 YENEEA come from the germline V gene.

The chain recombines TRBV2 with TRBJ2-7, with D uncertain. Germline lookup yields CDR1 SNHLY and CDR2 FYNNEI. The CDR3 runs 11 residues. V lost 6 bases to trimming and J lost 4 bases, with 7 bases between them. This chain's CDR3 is CASSTNYEQYF. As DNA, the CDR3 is TGTGCCAGCAGCACAAATTACGAGCAGTACTTC.

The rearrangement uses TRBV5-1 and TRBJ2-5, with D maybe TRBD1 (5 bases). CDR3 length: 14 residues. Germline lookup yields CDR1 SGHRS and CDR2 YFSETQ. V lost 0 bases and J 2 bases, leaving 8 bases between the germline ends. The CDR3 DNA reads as TGCGCCAGCAGCTTGGGGACACTTCAAGAGACCCAGTACTTC. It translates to CASSLGTLQETQYF.

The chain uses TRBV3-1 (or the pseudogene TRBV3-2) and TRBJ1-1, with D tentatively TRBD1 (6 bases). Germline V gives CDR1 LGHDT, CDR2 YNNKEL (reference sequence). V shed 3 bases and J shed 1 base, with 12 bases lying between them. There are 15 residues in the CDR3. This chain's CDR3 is CASSHRGVKNTEAFF. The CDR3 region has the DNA TGTGCCAGCAGCCATAGGGGGGTGAAGAACACTGAAGCTTTCTTT.

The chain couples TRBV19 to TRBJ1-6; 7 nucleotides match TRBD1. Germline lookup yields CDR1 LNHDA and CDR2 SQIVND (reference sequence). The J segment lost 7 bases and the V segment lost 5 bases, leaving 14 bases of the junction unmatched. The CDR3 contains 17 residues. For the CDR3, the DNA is TGTGCCAGTAGTCCTCAGCCAGGGGGTAATCGGAATTCACCCCTCCACTTT. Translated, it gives CASSPQPGGNRNSPLHF.

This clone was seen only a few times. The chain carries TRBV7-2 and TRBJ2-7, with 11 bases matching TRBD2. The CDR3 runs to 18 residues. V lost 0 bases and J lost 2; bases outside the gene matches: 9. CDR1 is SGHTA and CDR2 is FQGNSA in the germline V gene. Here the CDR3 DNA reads TGTGCCAGCAGCTTAGCGCTCGGAGGTAGCGGGAGGGCCTACGAGCAGTACTTC. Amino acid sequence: CASSLALGGSGRAYEQYF. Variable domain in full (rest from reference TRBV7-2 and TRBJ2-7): GAGVSQSPSNKVTEKGKDVELRCDPISGHTALYWYRQSLGQGLEFLIYFQGNSAPDKSGLPSDRFSAERTGGSVSTLTIQRTQQEDSAVYLCASSLALGGSGRAYEQYFGPGTRLTVT.

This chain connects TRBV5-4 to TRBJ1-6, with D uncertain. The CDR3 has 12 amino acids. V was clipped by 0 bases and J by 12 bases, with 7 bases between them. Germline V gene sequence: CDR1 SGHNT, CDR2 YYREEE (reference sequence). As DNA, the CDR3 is TGTGCCAGCAGCTTGGACTCTTTACCCCTCCACTTT. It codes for CASSLDSLPLHF. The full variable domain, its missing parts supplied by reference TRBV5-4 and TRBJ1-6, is ETGVTQSPTHLIKTRGQQVTLRCSSQSGHNTVSWYQQALGQGPQFIFQYYREEENGRGNFPPRFSGLQFPNYSSELNVNALELDDSALYLCASSLDSLPLHFGNGTRLTVT.

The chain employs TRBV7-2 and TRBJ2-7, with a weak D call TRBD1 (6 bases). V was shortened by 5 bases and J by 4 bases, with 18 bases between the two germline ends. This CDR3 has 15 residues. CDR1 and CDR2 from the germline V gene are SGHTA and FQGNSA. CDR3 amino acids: CASSAAWGQGYEQYF. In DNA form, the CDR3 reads TGTGCCAGCAGCGCGGCTTGGGGGCAGGGGTACGAGCAGTACTTC. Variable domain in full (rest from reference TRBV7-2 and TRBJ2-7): GAGVSQSPSNKVTEKGKDVELRCDPISGHTALYWYRQSLGQGLEFLIYFQGNSAPDKSGLPSDRFSAERTGGSVSTLTIQRTQQEDSAVYLCASSAAWGQGYEQYFGPGTRLTVT.

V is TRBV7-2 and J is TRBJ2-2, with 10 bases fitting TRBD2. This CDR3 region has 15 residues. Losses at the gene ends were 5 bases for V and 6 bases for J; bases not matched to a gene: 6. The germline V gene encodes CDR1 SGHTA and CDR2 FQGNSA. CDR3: CASSVSGGVAGELFF. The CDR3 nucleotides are TGTGCCAGCAGCGTAAGCGGGGGGGTCGCCGGGGAGCTGTTTTTT.

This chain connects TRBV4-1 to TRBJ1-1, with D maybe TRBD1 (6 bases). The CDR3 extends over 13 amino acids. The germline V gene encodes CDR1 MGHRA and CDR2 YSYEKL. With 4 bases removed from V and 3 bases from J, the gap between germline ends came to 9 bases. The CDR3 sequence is CASSRRQDTEAFF. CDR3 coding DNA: TGCGCCAGCAGCCGGAGACAGGACACTGAAGCTTTCTTT.

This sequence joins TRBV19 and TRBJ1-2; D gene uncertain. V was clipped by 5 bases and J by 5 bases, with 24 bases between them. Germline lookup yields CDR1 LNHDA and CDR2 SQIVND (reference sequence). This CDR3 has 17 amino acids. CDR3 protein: CASSLSAGEPTAYGYTF. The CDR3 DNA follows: TGTGCCAGTAGTCTGTCGGCAGGTGAACCTACGGCATATGGCTACACCTTC.

The DNA of the CDR3 is TGTGCCAGCAGTTCTCCCCTGTGGGCGGGGGAGGTCAATGAGCAGTTCTTC. It codes for CASSSPLWAGEVNEQFF. V is TRBV9 and J is TRBJ2-1, with 7 bases that match TRBD2. Germline CDR1 is SGDLS and CDR2 is YYNGEE. CDR3 size: 17 residues. The junction had 17 bases not matched to a gene; V was cut back by 5 bases and J by 6 bases.

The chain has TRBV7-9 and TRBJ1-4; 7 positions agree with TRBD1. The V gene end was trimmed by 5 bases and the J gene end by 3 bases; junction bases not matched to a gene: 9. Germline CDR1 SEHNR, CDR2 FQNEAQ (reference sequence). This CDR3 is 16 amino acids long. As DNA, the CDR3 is TGTGCCAGCAGCCCAGTGGCAGGGGGTCCTAATGAAAAACTGTTTTTT. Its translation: CASSPVAGGPNEKLFF.

CDR3 nucleotides: TGTGCCAGCAGCGTCCTCCAGGGGGCTGGGGGCTACACCTTC. Translated, it gives CASSVLQGAGGYTF. V gene TRBV9 combines with J gene TRBJ1-2; 8 bases agree with TRBD1. CDR1 is SGDLS and CDR2 is YYNGEE in the germline V gene. This CDR3 region has 14 residues. With 2 bases clipped from V and 8 bases from J, the junction kept 8 bases outside the gene matches.

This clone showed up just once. The CDR3 sequence: CASSPDRGNQPQHF. The CDR3 DNA reads as TGTGCCAGTAGTCCGGACAGGGGCAATCAGCCCCAGCATTTT. The rearrangement joins TRBV19 to TRBJ1-5; TRBD1 matches at 8 bases. Unmatched junction bases numbered 2, after V lost 5 bases and J lost 2 bases. CDR3 size: 14 residues. Germline CDR1 LNHDA, CDR2 SQIVND (reference sequence). The variable domain in full, completed from reference TRBV19 and TRBJ1-5, reads DGGITQSPKYLFRKEGQNVTLSCEQNLNHDAMYWYRQDPGQGLRLIYYSQIVNDFQKGDIAEGYSVSREKKESFPLTVTSAQKNPTAFYLCASSPDRGNQPQHFGDGTRLSIL.

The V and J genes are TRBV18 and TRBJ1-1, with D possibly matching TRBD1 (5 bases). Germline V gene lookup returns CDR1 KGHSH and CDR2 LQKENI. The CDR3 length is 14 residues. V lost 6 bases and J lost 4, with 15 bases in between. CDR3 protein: CASSPGGSGTEAFF. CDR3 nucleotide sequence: TGTGCCAGCTCTCCTGGGGGGAGCGGCACTGAAGCTTTCTTT.

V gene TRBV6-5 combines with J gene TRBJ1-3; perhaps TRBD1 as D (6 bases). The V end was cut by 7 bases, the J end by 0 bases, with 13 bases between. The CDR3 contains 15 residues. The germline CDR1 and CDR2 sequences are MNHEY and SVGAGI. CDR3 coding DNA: TGTGCCAGCACCGCAGGGGATAGCTCTGGAAACACCATATATTTT. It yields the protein CASTAGDSSGNTIYF.

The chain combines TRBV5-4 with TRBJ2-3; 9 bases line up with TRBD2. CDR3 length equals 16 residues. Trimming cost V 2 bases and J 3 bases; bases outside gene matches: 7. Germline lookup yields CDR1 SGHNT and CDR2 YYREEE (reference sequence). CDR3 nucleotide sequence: TGTGCCAGCAGCTTTACGCGGGGGGGCCTGACAGATACGCAGTATTTT. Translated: CASSFTRGGLTDTQYF.

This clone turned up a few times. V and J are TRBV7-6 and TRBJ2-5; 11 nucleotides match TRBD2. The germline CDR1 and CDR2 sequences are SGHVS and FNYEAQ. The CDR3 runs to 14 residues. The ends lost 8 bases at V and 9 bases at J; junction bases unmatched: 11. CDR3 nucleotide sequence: TGTGCCAGCTCGGGACTAGCGGCGGGGAGACCCCAGTACTTC. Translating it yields CASSGLAAGRPQYF.